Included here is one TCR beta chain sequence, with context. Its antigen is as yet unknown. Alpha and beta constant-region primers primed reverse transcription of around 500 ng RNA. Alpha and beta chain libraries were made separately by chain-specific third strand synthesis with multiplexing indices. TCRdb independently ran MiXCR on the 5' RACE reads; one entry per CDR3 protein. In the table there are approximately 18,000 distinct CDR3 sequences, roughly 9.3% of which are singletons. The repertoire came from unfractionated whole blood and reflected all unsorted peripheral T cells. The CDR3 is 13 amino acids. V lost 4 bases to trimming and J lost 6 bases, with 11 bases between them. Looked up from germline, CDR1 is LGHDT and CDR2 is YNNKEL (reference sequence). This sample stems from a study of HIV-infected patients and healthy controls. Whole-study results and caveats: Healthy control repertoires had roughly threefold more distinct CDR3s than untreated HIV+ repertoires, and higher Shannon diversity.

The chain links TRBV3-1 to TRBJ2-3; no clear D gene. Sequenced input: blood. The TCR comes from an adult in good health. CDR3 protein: CASSPSGPDTQYF. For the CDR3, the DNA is TGTGCCAGCAGCCCTTCAGGCCCCGATACGCAGTATTTT.